This T cell receptor (beta chain) was obtained from a study of CD8 T cells in ankylosing spondylitis. This clonotype has a count of ten or more. Its antigen is not identified. One entry per CDR3 protein, called by TCRdb with MiXCR from the 5' RACE reads. The sample holds around 130,000 distinct CDR3 sequences, approximately 15% seen once. Broader study findings: Seemingly characteristic of ankylosing spondylitis blood was a TCR beta motif consisting of eight highly homologous variants.

The CDR3 runs 15 residues. The junction had 6 bases not matched to a gene; V was cut back by 6 bases and J by 3 bases. CDR1 and CDR2 from the germline V gene are MNHNS and SASEGT. The TCR comes from a female donor with ankylosing spondylitis or in good health (not recorded which). V gene TRBV6-1 combines with J gene TRBJ2-7; the match to TRBD2 covers 12 bases. Sequenced material: blood, either unsorted or a sorted T cell fraction (not recorded which). CDR3 amino acids: CASSRTSGGYYEQYF. In nucleotides, the CDR3 is TGTGCCAGCAGCCGTACTAGCGGGGGGTACTACGAGCAGTACTTC.